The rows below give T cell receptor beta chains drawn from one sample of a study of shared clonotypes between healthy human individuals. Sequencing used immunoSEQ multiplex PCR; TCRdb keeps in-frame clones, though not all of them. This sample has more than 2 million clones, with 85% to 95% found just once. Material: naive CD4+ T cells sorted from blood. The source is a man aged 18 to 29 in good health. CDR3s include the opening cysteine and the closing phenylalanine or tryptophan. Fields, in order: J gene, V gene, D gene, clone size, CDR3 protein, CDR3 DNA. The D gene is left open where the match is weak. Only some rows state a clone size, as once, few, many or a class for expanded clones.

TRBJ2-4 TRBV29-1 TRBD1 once CSAESRTGNIQYF TGCAGCGCTGAATCGCGGACAGGAAACATTCAGTACTTC
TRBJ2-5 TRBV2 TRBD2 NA CASSELAGGTQYF TGTGCCAGCAGTGAACTAGCGGGAGGGACCCAGTACTTC
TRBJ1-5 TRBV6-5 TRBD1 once CASRRQGNQPQHF TGTGCCAGCAGGCGACAGGGTAATCAGCCCCAGCATTTT
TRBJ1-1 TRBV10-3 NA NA CAIKQGNEAFF TGTGCCATCAAACAGGGAAATGAAGCTTTCTTT
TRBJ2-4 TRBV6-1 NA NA CASSEQGGGDIQYF TGTGCCAGCAGTGAACAGGGGGGCGGGGACATTCAGTACTTC
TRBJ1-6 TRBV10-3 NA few CAITKDSNSPLHF TGTGCCATCACTAAGGACTCAAATTCACCCCTCCACTTT
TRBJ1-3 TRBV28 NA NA CASIAGISSGNTIYF TGTGCCAGCATTGCGGGGATAAGCTCTGGAAACACCATATATTTT
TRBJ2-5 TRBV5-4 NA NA CASSSSVDETQYF TGTGCCAGCAGCTCATCAGTTGACGAGACCCAGTACTTC
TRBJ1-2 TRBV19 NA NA CASSNQVLHYYGYTF TGTGCCAGTAGTAACCAGGTTCTACATTACTATGGCTACACCTTC
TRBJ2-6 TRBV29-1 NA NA CSVDGDAGANVLTF TGCAGCGTTGATGGGGACGCTGGGGCCAACGTCCTGACTTTC
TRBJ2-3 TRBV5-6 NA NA CASIVQGDTQYF TGTGCCAGCATCGTCCAGGGAGATACGCAGTATTTT
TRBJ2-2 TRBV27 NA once CASSRQGGTGELFF TGTGCCAGCAGTAGGCAGGGAGGAACCGGGGAGCTGTTTTTT
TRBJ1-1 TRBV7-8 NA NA CASSLRYGGNTEAFF TGTGCCAGCAGCTTACGGTACGGAGGGAACACTGAAGCTTTCTTT
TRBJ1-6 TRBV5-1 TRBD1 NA CASRLLDRDDSPLHF TGCGCCAGCAGACTATTAGACAGGGATGATTCACCCCTCCACTTT
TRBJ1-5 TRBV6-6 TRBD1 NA CASKTGGTNQPQHF TGTGCCAGCAAAACAGGGGGTACCAATCAGCCCCAGCATTTT
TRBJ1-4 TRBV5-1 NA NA CASSPGTGGGEKLFF TGCGCCAGCAGCCCCGGGACTGGAGGCGGTGAAAAACTGTTTTTT
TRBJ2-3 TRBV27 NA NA CASSRITGNIGTDTQYF TGTGCCAGCAGTAGAATAACAGGGAATATAGGCACAGATACGCAGTATTTT
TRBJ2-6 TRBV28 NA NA CASSVSSGANVLTF TGTGCCAGCAGTGTTTCCTCTGGGGCCAACGTCCTGACTTTC
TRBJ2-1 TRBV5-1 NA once CASTNGDNNEQFF TGCGCCAGCACCAACGGGGATAACAATGAGCAGTTCTTC
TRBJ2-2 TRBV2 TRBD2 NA CASNEGLSNTGELFF TGTGCCAGCAATGAGGGACTATCGAACACCGGGGAGCTGTTTTTT
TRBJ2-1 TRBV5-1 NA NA CASSPLLTYNEQFF TGCGCCAGCAGCCCCTTGCTAACCTACAATGAGCAGTTCTTC
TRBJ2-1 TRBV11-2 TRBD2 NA CASSIGLAGGPYNEQFF TGTGCCAGCAGCATTGGACTAGCGGGAGGGCCCTACAATGAGCAGTTCTTC
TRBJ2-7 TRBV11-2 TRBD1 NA CASSLDLGTGGFEQYF TGTGCCAGCAGCTTAGATCTAGGGACAGGGGGATTCGAGCAGTACTTC
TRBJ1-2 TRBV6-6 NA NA CASSRGDGYTF TGTGCCAGCAGCCGAGGGGATGGCTACACCTTC
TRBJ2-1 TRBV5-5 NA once CASSPTWGPYNEQFF TGTGCCAGCAGCCCTACCTGGGGGCCTTACAATGAGCAGTTCTTC
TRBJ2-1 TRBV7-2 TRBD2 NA CASSLGNSGRNNEQFF TGTGCCAGCAGCTTAGGTAACAGCGGGAGGAACAATGAGCAGTTCTTC
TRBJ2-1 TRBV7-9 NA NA CASSLGWDEQFF TGTGCCAGCAGCTTAGGCTGGGATGAGCAGTTCTTC
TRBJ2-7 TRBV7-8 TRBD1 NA CASTWDRGLNEQYF TGTGCCAGCACCTGGGACAGGGGGCTCAATGAGCAGTACTTC
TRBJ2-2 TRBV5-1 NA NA CASSLTQVNTGELFF TGCGCCAGCAGCTTGACACAAGTGAACACCGGGGAGCTGTTTTTT
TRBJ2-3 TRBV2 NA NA CASRWRDGTDTQYF TGTGCCAGCAGGTGGAGGGACGGCACAGATACGCAGTATTTT
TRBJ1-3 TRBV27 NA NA CASRGRQVTPGNTIYF TGTGCCAGCCGAGGCCGACAGGTGACACCTGGAAACACCATATATTTT
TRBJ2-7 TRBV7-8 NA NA CASSSRVGVAEQYF TGTGCCAGCAGCTCCCGGGTGGGCGTAGCCGAGCAGTACTTC
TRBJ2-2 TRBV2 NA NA CASSVAGELFF TGTGCCAGCAGTGTGGCCGGGGAGCTGTTTTTT
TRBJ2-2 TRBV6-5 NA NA CASSYSSDTGELFF TGTGCCAGCAGTTATTCGTCAGACACCGGGGAGCTGTTTTTT
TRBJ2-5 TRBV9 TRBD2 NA CASSASGLAGSETQYF TGTGCCAGCAGCGCCTCGGGACTAGCGGGATCAGAGACCCAGTACTTC
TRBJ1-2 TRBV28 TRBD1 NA CASRPTGASTMGYTF TGTGCCAGCAGGCCAACAGGGGCGAGTACCATGGGCTACACCTTC
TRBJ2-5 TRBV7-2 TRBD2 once CASSFGTRDQETQYF TGTGCCAGCAGCTTCGGGACTAGGGATCAAGAGACCCAGTACTTC